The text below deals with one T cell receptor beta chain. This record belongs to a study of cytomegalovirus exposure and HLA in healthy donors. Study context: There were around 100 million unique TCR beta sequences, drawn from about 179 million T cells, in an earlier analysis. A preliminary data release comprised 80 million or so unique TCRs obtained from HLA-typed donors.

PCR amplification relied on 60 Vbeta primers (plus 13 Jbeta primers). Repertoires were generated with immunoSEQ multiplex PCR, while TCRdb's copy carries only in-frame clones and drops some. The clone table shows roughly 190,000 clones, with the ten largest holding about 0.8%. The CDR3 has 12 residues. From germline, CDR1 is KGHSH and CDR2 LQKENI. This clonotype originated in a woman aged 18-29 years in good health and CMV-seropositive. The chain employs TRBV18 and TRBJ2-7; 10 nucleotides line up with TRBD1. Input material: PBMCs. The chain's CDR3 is CASADRGLEQYF. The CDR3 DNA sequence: TGTGCTTCTGCCGACAGGGGGCTCGAGCAGTACTTC.